The rows below give T cell receptor beta chains drawn from one sample of a study of tumor-infiltrating lymphocytes in glioblastoma multiforme. TCRdb re-derived calls from the multiplex PCR reads in MiXCR, one entry per CDR3 protein. Here the sample spans 30,000 or so distinct CDR3 sequences, roughly three fifths being singletons. Sequenced sample: brain tumor tissue. Receptors were obtained from a male donor with glioblastoma. Both conserved end residues are part of each CDR3. D genes are given only for firm matches. Size values are once, few and many counts, or a class for expanded clones, and some rows have none.

TRBJ1-6 | . | many | TRBV14 | TGTGCCAGCAGCAAAGGACTCTGGTCACCCCTCCACTTT | CASSKGLWSPLHF
TRBJ2-3 | TRBD2 | many | TRBV5-1 | TGCGCCAGCAGCTTGGCCATAGCGGGAGGAGGGACAGATACGCAGTATTTT | CASSLAIAGGGTDTQYF
TRBJ2-5 | . | . | TRBV5-6 | TGTGCCAGCAGCCCAATGACGGGGGACCAGGAGACACAGTACTTC | CASSPMTGDQETQYF
TRBJ2-3 | . | few | TRBV27 | TGTGCCAGCAGTTTACTAGCGCCCACAGATACGCAGTATTTT | CASSLLAPTDTQYF
TRBJ2-7 | . | . | TRBV29-1 | TGCAGCGTCGCCACCGGGATAGAGTACGAACAGTACTTC | CSVATGIEYEQYF
TRBJ1-5 | . | once | TRBV6-5 | TGTGCCAGCCGTTACATCAGCGTCGATCCGCCCCAGCATTTT | CASRYISVDPPQHF
TRBJ1-2 | . | few | TRBV5-4 | TGTGCCAGCAGCTTGGGGGGCAGAACCGGGACCGCCATTAACTATGGCTACACCTTT | CASSLGGRTGTAINYGYTF
TRBJ1-5 | . | few | TRBV10-2 | TGCGTCAGCAGACCCTTGGCGACAAGGGATCAGTCCCAGCATTTT | CVSRPLATRDQSQHF
TRBJ1-2 | . | . | TRBV4-2 | TGTGCCAGCAGCCAAGAGGCTCAAACGGGCTATGACTACATCTTC | CASSQEAQTGYDYIF
TRBJ1-1 | . | . | TRBV6-2/TRBV6-3 | TGTGCCATCCAAATGGACGGAAGCACTGAGACTTTCTTT | CAIQMDGSTETFF
TRBJ1-1 | TRBD1 | many | TRBV28 | TGTGCCAGTGACAGGGGCCGGAACACTGAAGCTTTCTTT | CASDRGRNTEAFF
TRBJ2-6 | TRBD1 | . | TRBV30 | TGTGCCTGGAGTAAGGATTACATCAGGGGGCCCAAGGGCTCTGGGGCCAACGCCCTGACTTTC | CAWSKDYIRGPKGSGANALTF
TRBJ1-1 | . | few | TRBV4-1 | TGCGCCAGCTGTCAAGAGATTTCGACAGAAGCTCTCTTT | CASCQEISTEALF
TRBJ2-7 | . | . | TRBV29-1 | TGCAGCGTTCAAGGGACTGAGTGGTTCTACGGGCAGTACTTC | CSVQGTEWFYGQYF
TRBJ2-1 | . | . | TRBV20-1 | TGCAGTGCTAGAGATCTGGCGAAGGGCTACAATGAGCAGTTCTTC | CSARDLAKGYNEQFF
TRBJ2-7 | . | . | TRBV5-1 | TGCGTCAGCAGCTTGGAAGGGACCCTAGGTCTGGTCGAGCGGTACTTC | CVSSLEGTLGLVERYF
TRBJ2-7 | . | . | TRBV11-2 | TGTGCCAGCAGCTTAGTTGGTGACGAGCAGTACTTC | CASSLVGDEQYF
TRBJ2-7 | . | . | TRBV29-1 | TGCAGCGTTGAAAGCCGGGGAGGCACCTATGAGAAGTACTTC | CSVESRGGTYEKYF
TRBJ2-5 | . | . | TRBV29-1 | TGCAGCGTTGGATTATCGGGAAGTGAGACCCAGTACTTC | CSVGLSGSETQYF
TRBJ1-6 | . | few | TRBV7-2 | TGTGCCAGCAGCCCCTGGTATAATTCACCCCTCCACTTT | CASSPWYNSPLHF
TRBJ2-7 | . | many | TRBV11-3 | TGTGCCAGCAGCTTAGAGAGGGGAGCCAGAGGCGAGCAGTACTTC | CASSLERGARGEQYF
TRBJ2-1 | TRBD1 | . | TRBV6-5 | TGTGCCAGCAGTTACCCTATTGGGACAGGGTATGAGCAGTTCTTC | CASSYPIGTGYEQFF
TRBJ2-7 | . | many | TRBV7-9 | TGTGCCAGCAGCTCCACCGGCGAGCAGTACTTC | CASSSTGEQYF
TRBJ1-2 | . | . | TRBV10-3 | TGTGCCATCAGTGACCCCACCCCACATGGGGAATATGGCAGCACCTTC | CAISDPTPHGEYGSTF
TRBJ1-5 | . | . | TRBV2 | TGTGCCAGCAGTGACACCTTTGGCAATCAGCCCCAGCATTTT | CASSDTFGNQPQHF
TRBJ2-3 | . | . | TRBV20-1 | TGCAGTGCTAGTTCGGCCCACGCCGACGGGGCAGGGATAGATACGCAGTATTTT | CSASSAHADGAGIDTQYF
TRBJ2-5 | . | many | TRBV12-5 | TGTGCTAGTGCTCCCCCCGGTTTATCGGTCCCAACCCAAGAGACCCAGTACTTC | CASAPPGLSVPTQETQYF
TRBJ1-5 | . | . | TRBV5-1 | TGCGCCAGCAGCCCGAAGGGAAATCAGCTCCAGCATTTT | CASSPKGNQLQHF
TRBJ1-3 | . | few | TRBV7-3 | TGTGCCAGCAGCTTAAACGGGAAGCCAGGGACTATCCTCGGAAACACCATATATTTT | CASSLNGKPGTILGNTIYF
TRBJ2-1 | TRBD2 | many | TRBV10-1 | TGCGCCAGCAGTGCGCCGACTAGCCCTAATGAGCAGTTCTTC | CASSAPTSPNEQFF
TRBJ1-4 | . | many | TRBV6-5 | TGTGCCACCAGAGACAGGCCTTCAACTAATGAAAAACTGTTTTTT | CATRDRPSTNEKLFF
TRBJ2-2 | TRBD2 | . | TRBV20-1 | TGCAGTGCTAGTTCTAGCGGGGGGCTCACCGGGGAGCTGTTTTTT | CSASSSGGLTGELFF
TRBJ2-2 | . | many | TRBV6-6 | TGTGCCAGCAGTTACCTAGCCGGGGAGCTGTTTTTT | CASSYLAGELFF
TRBJ2-7 | TRBD2 | many | TRBV12-3/TRBV12-4 | TGTGCCAGCAGTCCCCGGGCTAGCGGGAGGAACGAGCAGTACTTC | CASSPRASGRNEQYF
TRBJ2-5 | TRBD2 | . | TRBV5-6 | TGTACCAGCAGCCCTTCAAGCGGGAGGGTAGAAGAGACCCAGTACTTC | CTSSPSSGRVEETQYF
TRBJ1-5 | . | . | TRBV12-3/TRBV12-4 | TGTGCCAGCAGTTTACTTGGAGGCAGTCAGCCCCAGCATTTT | CASSLLGGSQPQHF
TRBJ2-1 | TRBD2 | . | TRBV29-1 | TGCAGCTCTAAAGAGGAAGCGGGGTACTTCAATGAGCAGTTCTTC | CSSKEEAGYFNEQFF
TRBJ1-6 | . | . | TRBV10-2 | TGCGCCAGTTTCGGGGGCCTTCGGGACGTAGACTCATCCCTCCACTTT | CASFGGLRDVDSSLHF
TRBJ2-1 | . | few | TRBV5-6 | TGTGCCAGCAGCTTTGGGTCGGGAGAGCAGTTCTTC | CASSFGSGEQFF
TRBJ1-5 | . | once | TRBV2 | TGTGCCAGCAGTGAACTGAATAGCAATCAGCCCCAGCATTTT | CASSELNSNQPQHF
TRBJ1-1 | . | . | TRBV20-1 | TGCAGTGCCACACGACAGATGAACACTGAAGCTCTCTTT | CSATRQMNTEALF
TRBJ1-3 | TRBD1 | . | TRBV10-3 | TGTGCCATCAGGACCGGGACAGGGGACGGAAACACCATATATTTT | CAIRTGTGDGNTIYF
TRBJ1-2 | . | . | TRBV6-5 | TGTGCCAGCAGTTCCCAGAGGGAAGGCTACACCTTC | CASSSQREGYTF
TRBJ2-1 | . | many | TRBV29-1 | TGCAGCGTCGTGACTAGTTACTATGAGCAGTTCTTC | CSVVTSYYEQFF
TRBJ2-3 | . | . | TRBV6-5 | TGTGCCAGCCGTTACTCTAGACTCGGCACAGATACGCAGTACTTT | CASRYSRLGTDTQYF
TRBJ2-2 | . | . | TRBV11-2 | TGTGCCAGCAGCCACGGATTAGACCACGGGGAGCTGTTGTTT | CASSHGLDHGELLF
TRBJ1-5 | TRBD1 | once | TRBV6-1 | TGTGCCAGCAGACTCCGACAGGGCTATACCAATCAGCCCCAGCATTTT | CASRLRQGYTNQPQHF
TRBJ2-7 | TRBD2 | . | TRBV6-2/TRBV6-3 | TGTGCCAGCAGTTCTCGACTAGCGGGAGGCAAAGTCTACGAGCAATACTTC | CASSSRLAGGKVYEQYF
TRBJ1-1 | TRBD1 | once | TRBV4-1 | TGCGCCAGCAGTGCCACAGGGGGCCGTGAAGCTTTCTTT | CASSATGGREAFF
TRBJ2-5 | TRBD2 | . | TRBV11-2 | TGTGGCAGCAGCTTAGGGCTAGCGGGGTTCCAAGAGGCCCAGTACTTC | CGSSLGLAGFQEAQYF
TRBJ1-1 | TRBD1 | . | TRBV13 | TGTGCCAGCAGCCCCCAGGGGGAGTGGAACACCGAAGCCTTCTTT | CASSPQGEWNTEAFF
TRBJ2-3 | TRBD2 | . | TRBV6-6 | TGTGCCAGCAGTCCCCCCACGGGTAGCGGGGGTTACGAGCAGTACTTT | CASSPPTGSGGYEQYF
TRBJ2-2 | TRBD2 | many | TRBV7-8 | TGTGCCAGCAGCTTCCAGCGGGACCCAAACACCGGGGAGCTGTTTTTT | CASSFQRDPNTGELFF
TRBJ2-5 | . | . | TRBV10-3 | TGTGCCATCTTGAATTCCCTAGCAGGAGAGACCCAACACTTC | CAILNSLAGETQHF